A single sample is the source of the 5 T cell receptor beta chains below, sequenced in a study of metastatic and nonmetastatic thyroid tumors. All patients reached thyroid surgery having received no treatment beforehand. TCRdb re-analyzed the PCR reads through MiXCR. The sample lists approximately 21,000 clones; 23% were seen once. Sequencing was carried out using blood. Receptor source: a male donor with papillary thyroid cancer or a benign thyroid nodule (not recorded which). Some clones in this sample may be carry-over from other donors' samples.

This chain uses TRBV7-2 with TRBJ2-4; possibly TRBD2 for D (6 bases). V dropped 6 bases and J dropped 10 bases, with 13 bases sitting between them. From germline, CDR1 is SGHTA and CDR2 FQGNSA. The CDR3 length is 12 residues. CDR3 nucleotides: TGTGCCAGCAGGGGGACTCAGGGAATTCAGTACTTC. This gives the protein CASRGTQGIQYF. The entire variable domain, with the rest obtained from reference TRBV7-2 and TRBJ2-4, is as follows: GAGVSQSPSNKVTEKGKDVELRCDPISGHTALYWYRQSLGQGLEFLIYFQGNSAPDKSGLPSDRFSAERTGGSVSTLTIQRTQQEDSAVYLCASRGTQGIQYFGAGTRLSVL.

This clone was seen many times. This sequence joins TRBV27 and TRBJ2-7; D is uncertain. Between the trimmed V and J ends, which lost 4 bases and 0 bases, there was a span of 10 bases. The CDR3 length is 14 residues. Looked up from germline, CDR1 is MNHEY and CDR2 is SMNVEV (reference sequence). The chain's CDR3 is CASSSPLTSYEQYF. In DNA, the CDR3 is TGTGCCAGCAGTTCCCCCTTGACCTCCTACGAGCAGTACTTC.

This chain connects TRBV20-1 to TRBJ1-1; 9 bases fit TRBD1. The V and J ends lost 2 bases and 5 bases, in that order; junction bases with no gene match: 9. CDR1 and CDR2 from the germline V gene are DFQATT and SNEGSKA (reference sequence). This CDR3 contains 15 residues. The CDR3 DNA sequence: TGCAGTGCTAGAAATACAGGGGGCGTTAAGACTGAAGCTTTCTTT. Its protein product is CSARNTGGVKTEAFF.

In its sample, this clone was seen a few times. This rearrangement joins TRBV12-3 or TRBV12-4 to TRBJ2-5; possibly TRBD1 for D (5 bases). With 11 bases removed from V and 9 bases from J, the gap between germline ends came to 28 bases. CDR3 length: 15 residues. Here the CDR3 DNA reads TGTGCCGGCCCCTTAATCTCGCATACTTTGGGGCCCCAGTACTTC. Its translation is CAGPLISHTLGPQYF.

The chain couples TRBV7-3 to TRBJ2-1, with D perhaps TRBD2 (6 bases). The V gene's germline CDR1 is SGHTA and CDR2 FQGTGA. V was clipped by 3 bases and J by 11 bases, with 14 bases between them. The CDR3 totals 13 residues. The CDR3 here is CASSLRWDLQQFF. The CDR3 DNA is TGTGCCAGCAGCTTGCGTTGGGACTTACAGCAGTTCTTC.